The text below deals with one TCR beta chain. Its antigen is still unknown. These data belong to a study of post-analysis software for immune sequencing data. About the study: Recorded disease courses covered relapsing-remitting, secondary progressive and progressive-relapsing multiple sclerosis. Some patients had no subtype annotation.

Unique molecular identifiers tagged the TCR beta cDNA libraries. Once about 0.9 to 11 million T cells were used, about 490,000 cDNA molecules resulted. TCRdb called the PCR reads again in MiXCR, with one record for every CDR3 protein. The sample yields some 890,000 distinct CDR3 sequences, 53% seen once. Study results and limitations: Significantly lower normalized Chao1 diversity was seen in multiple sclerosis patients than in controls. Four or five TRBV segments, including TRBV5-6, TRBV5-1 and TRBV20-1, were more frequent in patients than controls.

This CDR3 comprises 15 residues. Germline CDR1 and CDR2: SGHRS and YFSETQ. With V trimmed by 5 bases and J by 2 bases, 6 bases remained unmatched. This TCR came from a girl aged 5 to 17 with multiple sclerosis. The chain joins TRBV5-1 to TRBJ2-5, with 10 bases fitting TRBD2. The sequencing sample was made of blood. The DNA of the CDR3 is TGCGCCAGCAGAGAGACTAGCGGGCTTCAAGAGACCCAGTACTTC. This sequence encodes CASRETSGLQETQYF.